Described below is a single T cell receptor (beta chain) sequence and its context. Seattle's cohort entered during active infection and was followed longitudinally. This specimen comes from a study of blood T cell repertoires in COVID-19. Study-level information: Specimens from acute and convalescent COVID-19 originated in the United States, Italy and Spain.

Profiled with immunoSEQ multiplex PCR; TCRdb holds only in-frame clones, not every one. The table lists 120,000 to 150,000 clones, around 89% of them singletons. The sequencing input was peripheral blood. The source is a man younger than 35 with COVID-19, enrolled during active disease.

CDR3 nucleotide sequence: TGTGCCACCAGTGGAATCAGGGGAATGAACACTGAAGCTTTCTTT. This encodes CATSGIRGMNTEAFF. The chain joins TRBV24-1 to TRBJ1-1; TRBD1 might be the D (6 bases). CDR1 and CDR2 from the germline V gene are KGHDR and SFDVKD. CDR3 length: 15 amino acids. Trimming removed 5 bases at V and 0 bases at J, with 12 bases between.